Here is one T cell receptor (beta chain) with its context. What it recognizes is unknown. The CDR3 is 14 residues long. Germline loops: CDR1 MGHDK, CDR2 SYGVNS. V lost 0 bases to trimming and J lost 3 bases, with 8 bases between them. Clones were sequenced by immunoSEQ multiplex PCR, and TCRdb holds only the in-frame ones, with some missing. The sample holds over 150,000 clones, about nine tenths seen once. These data come from a study of T cell responses to AZD1222 COVID-19 vaccine. Findings and limits, study-wide: Nearly half of spike-specific TCRs reportedly target variant regions that are unmutated in the B.1.351 and B.1.1.7 variants. Possibly, clonal diversity was underestimated; donors were largely white British and included more females. At study baseline, merely several AZD1222 recipients were seropositive.

The sequence derives from an adult in good health. The specimen was peripheral blood, collected on day 0 of AZD1222 vaccination. This chain connects TRBV25-1 to TRBJ1-2, with D tentatively TRBD1 (5 bases). The CDR3 DNA sequence: TGTGCCAGCAGTGAATACGGCAGGGACTATGGCTACACCTTC. Its protein product is CASSEYGRDYGYTF.